The 21 T cell receptor beta chains listed next were all sequenced from one sample in a study of T cell responses to AZD1222 COVID-19 vaccine. Assay: immunoSEQ multiplex PCR; the TCRdb copy retains only in-frame clones and omits some. The sample lists around 140,000 clones, 75% to 90% occurring once. Specimen: peripheral blood, collected on day 0 of AZD1222 vaccination. The receptors come from an adult in good health.

V is TRBV6-6 and J is TRBJ1-1; 7 nucleotides match TRBD1. CDR1 and CDR2 (germline): MNHNY, SVGAGI (reference sequence). CDR3 length: 15 residues. V lost 7 bases and J lost 1; bases outside the gene matches: 9. Here the CDR3 reads CASKLGTAENTEAFF. DNA of the CDR3: TGTGCCAGCAAACTCGGGACAGCTGAGAACACTGAAGCTTTCTTT.

The genes are TRBV19 and TRBJ2-1; possibly TRBD2 for D (5 bases). V lost 1 base, J lost 5 bases, and 15 bases lay in between. There are 16 residues in the CDR3. Germline-derived CDR1 and CDR2 are LNHDA and SQIVND (reference sequence). The CDR3 loop reads CASSIVRLAQNNEQFF. The CDR3 DNA is TGTGCCAGTAGTATAGTAAGGCTAGCACAGAACAATGAGCAGTTCTTC.

The V gene is TRBV5-4, the J gene TRBJ2-3; 9 bases align to TRBD2. The germline V gene encodes CDR1 SGHNT and CDR2 YYREEE (reference sequence). This CDR3 spans 13 amino acids. The V segment lost 0 bases and the J segment 14 bases; nucleotides outside the gene matches: 7. The CDR3 loop reads CASSLALRGGVYF. The CDR3 bases are TGTGCCAGCAGCTTGGCCTTGCGCGGGGGGGTGTATTTT.

V is TRBV7-9 and J is TRBJ1-5; tentatively, D is TRBD1 (5 bases). Germline V CDR1 and CDR2: SEHNR, FQNEAQ (reference sequence). The CDR3 length is 15 residues. Trimming stripped 1 base from V and 4 bases from J, with 11 bases between. The chain's CDR3 is CASSLEAGGNQPQHF. Written as DNA, the CDR3 is TGTGCCAGCAGCTTAGAGGCCGGGGGGAATCAGCCCCAGCATTTT. Variable domain in full (rest from reference TRBV7-9 and TRBJ1-5): DTGVSQNPRHKITKRGQNVTFRCDPISEHNRLYWYRQTLGQGPEFLTYFQNEAQLEKSRLLSDRFSAERPKGSFSTLEIQRTEQGDSAMYLCASSLEAGGNQPQHFGDGTRLSIL.

The gene calls are TRBV2 and TRBJ1-4, with unresolved D. Germline V lookup: CDR1 SNHLY, CDR2 FYNNEI. CDR3 length: 16 amino acids. V was clipped by 2 bases and J by 4 bases, with 14 bases between them. CDR3 nucleotides: TGTGCCAGCAGTGAATATCGCGGAGGGTATAATGAAAAACTGTTTTTT. It yields the protein CASSEYRGGYNEKLFF.

This chain uses TRBV3-1 (or the pseudogene TRBV3-2) with TRBJ2-1; weak D call: TRBD2 (5 bases). V was trimmed by 1 base and J by 8 bases, leaving 12 bases between them. CDR1 and CDR2 from the germline V gene are LGHDT and YNNKEL (reference sequence). This CDR3 contains 14 residues. In DNA, the CDR3 is TGTGCCAGCAGCCAAGGACTCTTAGCGCATGAGCAGTTCTTC. It specifies CASSQGLLAHEQFF.

The chain carries TRBV10-2 and TRBJ1-1, with D tentatively TRBD1 (5 bases). Germline V gene sequence: CDR1 WSHSY, CDR2 SAAADI. V lost 3 bases and J lost 2, with 13 bases in between. This CDR3 is built from 15 residues. This CDR3 reads CASSDRQLLNTEAFF. The CDR3 coding sequence is TGCGCCAGCAGTGACAGACAGTTGCTAAACACTGAAGCTTTCTTT.

This clone has only a few counts. The chain couples TRBV18 to TRBJ1-6, with D hard to call. The V and J ends lost 0 bases and 9 bases respectively, with 12 bases between them. Germline assignment: CDR1 KGHSH and CDR2 LQKENI. The CDR3 length is 15 residues. The CDR3 sequence is CASSPPGAGGSPLHF. CDR3 DNA: TGTGCCAGCTCACCACCGGGTGCAGGCGGTTCACCCCTCCACTTT. The whole variable domain, remainder taken from reference TRBV18 and TRBJ1-6, is NAGVMQNPRHLVRRRGQEARLRCSPMKGHSHVYWYRQLPEEGLKFMVYLQKENIIDESGMPKERFSAEFPKEGPSILRIQQVVRGDSAAYFCASSPPGAGGSPLHFGNGTRLTVT.

This rearrangement joins TRBV5-6 to TRBJ1-2; D gene uncertain. The CDR3 is made up of 16 amino acids. Germline assignment: CDR1 SGHDT and CDR2 YYEEEE. Trimming took 0 bases from V and 0 from J, leaving 12 bases between them. In DNA, the CDR3 is TGTGCCAGCAGCTTGGGGACGGCTCCGGCTAACTATGGCTACACCTTC. Residues: CASSLGTAPANYGYTF.

The chain combines TRBV5-1 with TRBJ1-1; TRBD1 agrees at 8 bases. CDR3 size: 14 residues. CDR1 SGHRS and CDR2 YFSETQ come from the germline V gene. Germline trimming cut 1 base from V and 4 bases from J; bases unmatched to any gene: 3. CDR3 loop: CASSLQGASTEAFF. In DNA, the CDR3 is TGCGCCAGCAGCTTGCAGGGGGCCTCCACTGAAGCTTTCTTT.

J is TRBJ1-6 and V is TRBV28; 10 bases line up with TRBD1. The CDR3 covers 15 residues. V shed 8 bases and J 9 bases; nucleotides not matched to a gene: 10. Germline V gene data show CDR1 as MDHEN and CDR2 as SYDVKM. The DNA of the CDR3 is TGTGCCAGCGTCCCCGGGACAGGGGAAGGTTCACCCCTCCACTTT. Amino acid sequence: CASVPGTGEGSPLHF.

The chain employs TRBV7-9 and TRBJ2-7; TRBD1 is a possible D gene (6 bases). The CDR3 totals 13 residues. Germline CDR1 SEHNR, CDR2 FQNEAQ (reference sequence). Trimming pared 4 bases from V and 3 bases from J, leaving 10 bases between. CDR3 bases: TGTGCCAGCAGCTCGACAGGTTTCTACGAGCAGTACTTC. Residues: CASSSTGFYEQYF.

About this clone: This sample also contains other DNA sequences that code for the same CDR3. V and J are TRBV9 and TRBJ1-2; D is undetermined. CDR1 SGDLS and CDR2 YYNGEE come from the germline V gene. This CDR3 has 11 residues. The V end lost 3 bases, the J end lost 4 bases, and 4 bases lay between the germline ends. This CDR3 is CASSARYGYTF. CDR3 DNA sequence: TGTGCCAGCAGCGCCCGCTATGGCTACACCTTC.

The chain carries TRBV7-6 and TRBJ2-1; the D is unclear. Germline CDR1 and CDR2: SGHVS and FNYEAQ. This CDR3 comprises 16 residues. V lost 3 bases to trimming and J lost 2 bases, with 14 bases between them. CDR3 amino acids: CASSFPVGGTYNEQFF. In DNA, the CDR3 is TGTGCCAGCAGCTTCCCAGTCGGCGGCACCTACAATGAGCAGTTCTTC.

This chain uses TRBV19 with TRBJ1-5; 8 bases are shared with TRBD1. The CDR3 runs to 19 residues. Germline-derived CDR1 and CDR2 are LNHDA and SQIVND (reference sequence). With 3 bases clipped from V and 4 bases from J, the junction kept 17 bases outside the gene matches. The CDR3 loop reads CASSITRTGPGAENQPQHF. In nucleotides, the CDR3 is TGTGCCAGTAGTATCACGCGGACAGGGCCCGGGGCGGAAAATCAGCCCCAGCATTTT.

This clone was seen a handful of times. The chain combines TRBV28 with TRBJ1-2; D is ambiguous. Germline V gene lookup returns CDR1 MDHEN and CDR2 SYDVKM. V was cut by 5 bases and J by 5 bases, with 9 bases left in between. CDR3 length equals 12 residues. The CDR3 nucleotides are TGTGCCAGCAGTAGAACGGGGTATGGCTACACCTTC. The encoded protein is CASSRTGYGYTF.

The chain joins TRBV4-2 to TRBJ2-7; D is unclear. V shed 4 bases and J shed 0 bases, with 16 bases lying between them. The CDR3 has 16 residues. Germline assignment: CDR1 LGHNA and CDR2 YNFKEQ. The CDR3 DNA reads as TGTGCCAGCAGCCCGATGGACCTCGGCTCCTCCTACGAGCAGTACTTC. As protein: CASSPMDLGSSYEQYF.

This clone appeared a single time. The chain carries TRBV10-3 and TRBJ2-3; possible D gene TRBD2, 5 bases. The ends were cut back, 9 bases at V and 0 bases at J, with 16 bases in the middle. CDR3 size: 15 residues. Germline-derived CDR1 and CDR2 are ENHRY and SYGVKD. The CDR3 spells CAMAGKTSSTDTQYF. In nucleotides, the CDR3 is TGTGCCATGGCCGGGAAAACTTCTAGCACAGATACGCAGTATTTT.

This clone has more than one count but fewer than ten. CDR3 DNA sequence: TGTGCCACCAGCAGAGATCGACAGGGGAACAATCAGCCCCAGCATTTT. This codes for CATSRDRQGNNQPQHF. The chain is built from TRBV15 and TRBJ1-5, with TRBD1 identical over 8 bases. Germline loops: CDR1 LNHNV, CDR2 YYDKDF (reference sequence). The CDR3 covers 16 residues. Trimming removed 0 bases from V and 3 bases from J; junction bases left unmatched: 4.

The genes are TRBV30 and TRBJ2-7; D gene ambiguous. This CDR3 is built from 14 residues. CDR1 and CDR2 from the germline V gene are GTSNPN and SVGIG (reference sequence). Trimming cost V 2 bases and J 3 bases, with 14 bases left between them. In DNA, the CDR3 is TGTGCCTGGAGTCCCCCTGACCCACGCTACGAGCAGTACTTC. This gives the protein CAWSPPDPRYEQYF.

The chain combines TRBV6-2 or TRBV6-3 with TRBJ2-7, with 7 positions matching TRBD2. This CDR3 is built from 15 residues. After removal of 5 bases from V and 5 bases from J, the junction contained 12 bases not matched to a gene. The germline V gene encodes CDR1 MNHEY and CDR2 SVGEGT. The CDR3 protein is CASSKLANTPHEQYF. In DNA form, the CDR3 reads TGTGCCAGCAGTAAACTAGCGAACACCCCCCACGAGCAGTACTTC.